The 29 T cell receptor beta chains listed next were all sequenced from one sample in a study of blood T cell repertoires in COVID-19. The method was immunoSEQ multiplex PCR; TCRdb's version includes in-frame clones alone and lacks a portion of them. Here the sample spans 150,000 to 200,000 clones, 80% to 90% being singletons. Sequenced sample: peripheral blood. The receptors come from a woman aged 65 to 85 with COVID-19, enrolled during active disease.

The chain employs TRBV29-1 and TRBJ2-5; TRBD1 matches 8 bases. From germline, CDR1 is SQVTM and CDR2 ANQGSEA. V was clipped by 4 bases and J by 5 bases; unmatched bases: 6. This CDR3 has 13 residues. The CDR3 loop is CSVVAGGPETQYF. CDR3 bases: TGCAGCGTTGTGGCAGGGGGCCCGGAGACCCAGTACTTC.

V is TRBV11-3 and J is TRBJ2-3; the match to TRBD2 covers 10 bases. V was pared by 5 bases and J by 7 bases, with 9 bases of the junction left unmatched. The CDR3 has 15 residues. The germline V gene has CDR1 SGHNT and CDR2 YENEEA. The CDR3 reads CASSQFSGRLNTQYF. CDR3 DNA: TGTGCCAGCAGCCAATTTAGCGGGAGGCTAAATACGCAGTATTTT. Looking up the rest from reference TRBV11-3 and TRBJ2-3 gives the full variable domain: EAGVVQSPRYKIIEKKQPVAFWCNPISGHNTLYWYLQNLGQGPELLIRYENEEAVDDSQLPKDRFSAERLKGVDSTLKIQPAELGDSAVYLCASSQFSGRLNTQYFGPGTRLTVL.

The chain carries TRBV3-1 (or the pseudogene TRBV3-2) and TRBJ1-6, with D possibly being TRBD1 (6 bases). The germline CDR1 and CDR2 sequences are LGHDT and YNNKEL (reference sequence). V was cut by 3 bases and J by 10 bases, with 7 bases left in between. The CDR3 sequence is 12 residues long. CDR3 coding DNA: TGTGCCAGCAGCCACAGGGGCTCACCCCTCCACTTT. This encodes CASSHRGSPLHF.

V usage is TRBV7-3 and J usage is TRBJ1-6; no reliable D call. V was shortened by 6 bases and J by 6 bases, with 9 bases between the two germline ends. The CDR3 consists of 13 residues. The germline V gene encodes CDR1 SGHTA and CDR2 FQGTGA. Here the CDR3 reads CASREDSNSPLHF. CDR3 coding DNA: TGTGCCAGCAGGGAGGATAGTAATTCACCCCTCCACTTT. Combining the CDR3 with reference TRBV7-3 and TRBJ1-6 gives the whole variable domain GAGVSQTPSNKVTEKGKYVELRCDPISGHTALYWYRQSLGQGPEFLIYFQGTGAADDSGLPNDRFFAVRPEGSVSTLKIQRTERGDSAVYLCASREDSNSPLHFGNGTRLTVT.

The table lists this clone with a count of one. The chain recombines TRBV18 with TRBJ2-1; 7 positions match TRBD1. V shed 6 bases, J shed 4 bases, and the junction held 9 bases outside the gene matches. CDR1 is KGHSH, CDR2 LQKENI, per germline. CDR3 size: 15 residues. The DNA of the CDR3 is TGTGCCAGCTCGTCGACAGGGACGCGATACAATGAGCAGTTCTTC. Its protein product is CASSSTGTRYNEQFF. The complete variable domain, with remaining parts taken from reference TRBV18 and TRBJ2-1, reads NAGVMQNPRHLVRRRGQEARLRCSPMKGHSHVYWYRQLPEEGLKFMVYLQKENIIDESGMPKERFSAEFPKEGPSILRIQQVVRGDSAAYFCASSSTGTRYNEQFFGPGTRLTVL.

The table lists this clone with a count of one. The rearrangement uses TRBV2 and TRBJ1-5; D remains ambiguous. The V gene lost 6 bases and the J gene lost 3 bases, with 12 bases spanning the gap. This CDR3 spans 14 amino acids. The germline CDR1 and CDR2 sequences are SNHLY and FYNNEI. This chain's CDR3 is CASSDSYPNQPQHF. The CDR3 DNA follows: TGTGCCAGCAGCGACTCCTACCCCAATCAGCCCCAGCATTTT.

The J gene is TRBJ1-2, the V gene TRBV27; perhaps TRBD1 as D (5 bases). The ends were cut back, 2 bases at V and 5 bases at J, with 12 bases in the middle. Per the germline V gene, CDR1 is MNHEY and CDR2 is SMNVEV (reference sequence). CDR3 length: 14 amino acids. The CDR3 region has the DNA TGTGCCAGCAGTTTAAGGCAGGGAGGGTATGGCTACACCTTC. Translation gives CASSLRQGGYGYTF.

V and J are TRBV18 and TRBJ1-2; D is undetermined. Germline lookup yields CDR1 KGHSH and CDR2 LQKENI. This CDR3 has 16 residues. V lost 2 bases to trimming and J lost 4 bases, with 17 bases between them. This chain's CDR3 is CASSPGGQNWAYGYTF. The CDR3 bases are TGTGCCAGCTCACCAGGTGGGCAAAATTGGGCCTATGGCTACACCTTC.

V and J are TRBV24-1 and TRBJ2-3, with 9 bases that match TRBD1. The ends lost 4 bases at V and 5 bases at J; junction bases unmatched: 9. The CDR3 totals 16 residues. Germline V gives CDR1 KGHDR, CDR2 SFDVKD. CDR3 residues: CATSERPGQGGDTQYF. The CDR3, as DNA: TGTGCCACCAGTGAACGACCGGGACAGGGAGGAGATACGCAGTATTTT.

This chain uses TRBV2 with TRBJ2-7, with 12 nucleotides matching TRBD2. Germline lookup yields CDR1 SNHLY and CDR2 FYNNEI. The V segment lost 5 bases and the J segment 2 bases; nucleotides outside the gene matches: 4. The CDR3 extends over 15 amino acids. CDR3 in DNA: TGTGCCAGCAGTCTTACTAGCGGGAGGACCTACGAGCAGTACTTC. Its protein is CASSLTSGRTYEQYF.

The CDR3 DNA reads TGTGCCAGCAGCTTACCAGAAGAGACCCAGTACTTC. This sequence encodes CASSLPEETQYF. This sequence joins TRBV5-4 and TRBJ2-5, with D unresolved. V was trimmed by 2 bases and J by 3 bases, leaving 5 bases between them. The CDR3 is 12 amino acids. The germline V gene has CDR1 SGHNT and CDR2 YYREEE (reference sequence).

J is TRBJ1-5 and V is TRBV27; 7 bases fit TRBD1. V was clipped by 6 bases and J by 6 bases; unmatched bases: 8. Germline V lookup: CDR1 MNHEY, CDR2 SMNVEV (reference sequence). The CDR3 length is 14 residues. This chain's CDR3 is CASSPTGRFQPQHF. The CDR3 DNA reads as TGTGCCAGCAGCCCGACAGGGCGGTTTCAGCCCCAGCATTTT.

The chain couples TRBV3-1 (or the pseudogene TRBV3-2) to TRBJ2-1; 7 bases line up with TRBD1. Germline values: CDR1 LGHDT, CDR2 YNNKEL (reference sequence). Losses at the gene ends were 4 bases for V and 0 bases for J; bases not matched to a gene: 3. The CDR3 totals 15 residues. As DNA, the CDR3 is TGTGCCAGCAGCCCCCGGACAGGCTCCTACAATGAGCAGTTCTTC. Translating it yields CASSPRTGSYNEQFF.

V is TRBV6-6 and J is TRBJ2-7; tentatively, D is TRBD2 (5 bases). Germline assignment: CDR1 MNHNY and CDR2 SVGAGI (reference sequence). V was cut by 0 bases and J by 9 bases, with 9 bases left in between. The CDR3 runs to 12 residues. CDR3 coding DNA: TGTGCCAGCAGTTACTCGACTATCGGGCAGTACTTC. This gives the protein CASSYSTIGQYF.

This chain uses TRBV19 with TRBJ1-2; TRBD1 matches 8 bases. V dropped 6 bases and J dropped 3; count of bases not matched to a gene: 6. CDR1 and CDR2 from the germline V gene are LNHDA and SQIVND (reference sequence). The CDR3 extends over 14 amino acids. CDR3 in amino acids: CASSGDRNYYGYTF. CDR3 nucleotides: TGTGCCAGTAGCGGGGACAGGAACTACTATGGCTACACCTTC.

This chain connects TRBV21-1 to TRBJ2-7; the tabulated D call, TRBD2, remains unverified against the DNA. TRBV21-1 is a pseudogene segment. CDR3 length: 14 residues. The CDR3 reads CASSTAGVVDEQYF. CDR3 nucleotide sequence: TGTGCCAGCAGCACAGCGGGAGTAGTCGACGAGCAGTACTTC.

The rearrangement uses TRBV27 and TRBJ2-2; 14 bases align to TRBD2. The CDR3 loop spans 17 amino acids. V shed 6 bases and J 5 bases; nucleotides not matched to a gene: 8. Looked up from germline, CDR1 is MNHEY and CDR2 is SMNVEV (reference sequence). CDR3 amino acids: CASSQPGLAGVTGELFF. For the CDR3, the DNA is TGTGCCAGCAGCCAACCGGGACTAGCGGGAGTTACCGGGGAGCTGTTTTTT.

The chain couples TRBV21-1 to TRBJ2-4; the table calls TRBD2, which could not be checked here. TRBV21-1 is shown as a pseudogene. The length of the CDR3 is 17 residues. The CDR3: CASSKEEVGGAKNIQYF. CDR3 sequence (DNA): TGTGCCAGCAGCAAAGAGGAGGTCGGCGGTGCCAAAAACATTCAGTACTTC.

The sample holds one count of this clone. The J gene is TRBJ1-1, the V gene TRBV6-5; 9 nucleotides align to TRBD1. The germline V gene has CDR1 MNHEY and CDR2 SVGAGI. The junction had 2 bases not matched to a gene; V was cut back by 5 bases and J by 1 base. This CDR3 has 14 amino acids. The CDR3 DNA reads TGTGCCAGCAGTAAGACAGGGGGGAACACTGAAGCTTTCTTT. This codes for CASSKTGGNTEAFF.

This clone showed up just once. The chain employs TRBV9 and TRBJ2-1; the D gene is possibly TRBD1 (5 bases). The CDR3 covers 12 residues. Trimming left V 0 bases short and J 12 bases short, with 10 bases between. Germline V gene data show CDR1 as SGDLS and CDR2 as YYNGEE. Written as DNA, the CDR3 is TGTGCCAGCAGCGTAGAGGGGTATCGGCAGTTCTTC. This encodes CASSVEGYRQFF.

This clone appeared a single time. The chain employs TRBV29-1 and TRBJ1-6; no definite D call. Trimming stripped 2 bases from V and 17 bases from J, with 25 bases between. In germline, CDR1 is SQVTM, CDR2 ANQGSEA. The CDR3 is made up of 15 amino acids. This CDR3 reads CSVERGSLNFGLFHF. CDR3 DNA: TGCAGCGTTGAACGTGGCAGCCTTAATTTTGGGCTCTTCCACTTT.

This clone was observed a handful of times. The rearrangement joins TRBV29-1 to TRBJ1-1; TRBD1 is a possible D gene (6 bases). CDR1 is SQVTM, CDR2 ANQGSEA, per germline. V lost 6 bases and J lost 1, with 15 bases in between. This CDR3 has 14 residues. For the CDR3, the DNA is TGCAGCGTGGAAAGGGGGTCGAAGAACACTGAAGCTTTCTTT. The encoded protein is CSVERGSKNTEAFF.

The gene calls are TRBV18 and TRBJ1-2; weak D call: TRBD1 (5 bases). CDR3 size: 16 residues. V was shortened by 1 base and J by 3 bases, with 15 bases between the two germline ends. Looked up from germline, CDR1 is KGHSH and CDR2 is LQKENI. CDR3 residues: CASSPLPSQVDYGYTF. The CDR3 bases are TGTGCCAGCTCACCACTTCCCTCACAGGTTGACTATGGCTACACCTTC.

This clone has a handful of counts. The chain joins TRBV30 to TRBJ1-5, with D perhaps TRBD1 (6 bases). The CDR3 runs 13 residues. V lost 3 bases to trimming and J lost 5 bases, with 11 bases between them. Germline-derived CDR1 and CDR2 are GTSNPN and SVGIG (reference sequence). The CDR3 sequence is CAWREDSHQPQHF. The CDR3 DNA follows: TGTGCCTGGAGGGAGGACAGTCATCAGCCCCAGCATTTT.

The rearrangement uses TRBV6-6 and TRBJ1-2, with 7 bases aligning to TRBD1. V dropped 8 bases and J dropped 7; count of bases not matched to a gene: 7. There are 12 residues in the CDR3. CDR1 is MNHNY and CDR2 is SVGAGI in the germline V gene (reference sequence). The chain's CDR3 is CASLRQGTGYTF. CDR3 coding DNA: TGTGCCAGCCTCAGACAGGGTACTGGCTACACCTTC.

The CDR3 reads CSVEDSPHMNTEAFF. CDR3 sequence (DNA): TGCAGCGTGGAGGACAGTCCTCACATGAACACTGAAGCTTTCTTT. The rearrangement uses TRBV29-1 and TRBJ1-1, with D perhaps matching TRBD1 (6 bases). The germline V gene has CDR1 SQVTM and CDR2 ANQGSEA. The CDR3 totals 15 residues. V was cut by 6 bases and J by 0 bases, with 17 bases left in between.

The CDR3 sequence: CASSSRTGRGGYTF. In nucleotides, the CDR3 is TGTGCCAGCAGTTCCCGTACAGGGAGAGGAGGCTACACCTTC. This rearrangement joins TRBV28 to TRBJ1-2, with D perhaps TRBD1 (6 bases). The CDR3 sequence is 14 residues long. Trimming removed 4 bases at V and 8 bases at J, with 17 bases between. The germline V gene encodes CDR1 MDHEN and CDR2 SYDVKM.

The chain recombines TRBV3-1 (or the pseudogene TRBV3-2) with TRBJ1-1; 7 bases line up with TRBD1. The V and J ends lost 5 bases and 5 bases, in that order; junction bases with no gene match: 5. CDR1 is LGHDT and CDR2 is YNNKEL in the germline V gene (reference sequence). The CDR3 extends over 13 amino acids. The CDR3 region has the DNA TGTGCCAGCAGCGAGTACAGGGGAACTGAAGCTTTCTTT. Protein sequence: CASSEYRGTEAFF.

The chain combines TRBV5-1 with TRBJ2-3; D might be TRBD2 (5 bases). With 2 bases removed from V and 6 bases from J, the gap between germline ends came to 16 bases. CDR3 size: 15 residues. CDR1 is SGHRS and CDR2 is YFSETQ in the germline V gene. CDR3 in amino acids: CASSLVGNQGDTQYF. The CDR3 DNA follows: TGCGCCAGCAGCTTAGTCGGGAACCAAGGGGATACGCAGTATTTT.